One sample yielded the 22 T cell receptor beta chains listed below, sequenced in a study of B cell selection in AIRE deficiency. The sorted conventional CD4 T cells were gated as CD4+CD127+. The assay was immunoSEQ multiplex PCR, and TCRdb's table has in-frame clones only and misses some. The sample contains some 24,000 clones, approximately 96% of which appear only once. Sequenced sample: conventional CD4+ T cells sorted from PBMCs. These receptors were obtained from a human donor with AIRE deficiency.

This chain joins TRBV29-1 and TRBJ2-5; D might be TRBD1 (6 bases). Trimming took 4 bases from V and 2 from J, leaving 11 bases between them. Germline V gene lookup returns CDR1 SQVTM and CDR2 ANQGSEA. This CDR3 comprises 13 residues. The CDR3 region has the DNA TGCAGCGTTGCCCAGGGGCGACAAGAGACCCAGTACTTC. Translating gives CSVAQGRQETQYF.

J is TRBJ1-3 and V is TRBV18, with D possibly matching TRBD1 (5 bases). There are 16 residues in the CDR3. V was shortened by 3 bases and J by 0 bases, with 12 bases between the two germline ends. CDR1 is KGHSH and CDR2 is LQKENI in the germline V gene. CDR3 loop: CASSPKDMVSGNTIYF. DNA for the CDR3: TGTGCCAGCTCACCGAAGGACATGGTCTCTGGAAACACCATATATTTT.

The chain recombines TRBV18 with TRBJ2-2; perhaps TRBD1 as D (5 bases). The CDR3 runs to 17 residues. The germline V and J ends were trimmed by 3 bases and 5 bases, with 19 bases remaining between them. The germline CDR1 and CDR2 sequences are KGHSH and LQKENI. Here the CDR3 DNA reads TGTGCCAGCTCACCTCTTATGACAGACATCGGGACCGGGGAGCTGTTTTTT. Encoded protein: CASSPLMTDIGTGELFF.

The V gene is TRBV6-6, the J gene TRBJ1-2; 7 bases match TRBD1. This CDR3 has 15 residues. Losses at the gene ends were 5 bases for V and 3 bases for J; bases not matched to a gene: 9. Germline V gene lookup returns CDR1 MNHNY and CDR2 SVGAGI (reference sequence). CDR3: CASSQDRVLDYGYTF. The CDR3 DNA is TGTGCCAGCAGTCAAGACAGGGTTCTTGACTATGGCTACACCTTC.

The rearrangement joins TRBV11-2 to TRBJ2-1, with D possibly TRBD2 on 6 matching bases. The V and J ends lost 3 bases and 8 bases respectively, with 11 bases between them. This CDR3 is 13 amino acids long. Per the germline V gene, CDR1 is SGHAT and CDR2 is FQNNGV. The DNA of the CDR3 is TGTGCCAGCAGCTTTGTGGGAGGAGATGAGCAGTTCTTC. It translates to CASSFVGGDEQFF.

The chain links TRBV5-1 to TRBJ2-1; maybe TRBD2 (5 bases). Trimming pared 7 bases from V and 14 bases from J, leaving 19 bases between. This CDR3 spans 12 amino acids. Germline V gene lookup returns CDR1 SGHRS and CDR2 YFSETQ. CDR3 DNA: TGCGCCAGCGGGCTGACAAGACTAACTGAGTTCTTC. Its translation: CASGLTRLTEFF. Using reference TRBV5-1 and TRBJ2-1 for the parts outside the CDR3, the full variable domain is KAGVTQTPRYLIKTRGQQVTLSCSPISGHRSVSWYQQTPGQGLQFLFEYFSETQRNKGNFPGRFSGRQFSNSRSEMNVSTLELGDSALYLCASGLTRLTEFFGPGTRLTVL.

This chain joins TRBV7-2 and TRBJ2-1, with TRBD2 identical over 10 bases. V lost 5 bases to trimming and J lost 2 bases; unmatched junction nucleotides: 3. The CDR3 is 15 residues long. Per germline, CDR1 SGHTA and CDR2 FQGNSA. In DNA form, the CDR3 reads TGTGCCAGCAGCCCCGGGACTAGCGCCTACAATGAGCAGTTCTTC. Its translation is CASSPGTSAYNEQFF.

The chain has TRBV6-9 and TRBJ2-7; D possibly corresponds to TRBD2 (6 bases). Germline values: CDR1 MNHGY, CDR2 SVAAGI. The V and J ends lost 5 bases and 0 bases respectively, with 11 bases between them. This CDR3 is built from 14 residues. CDR3 residues: CASSRSGYSYEQYF. The DNA for the CDR3 is TGTGCCAGCAGTCGTAGCGGATACTCCTACGAGCAGTACTTC.

The chain joins TRBV4-1 to TRBJ2-4; 9 bases align to TRBD2. The CDR3 contains 19 residues. Looked up from germline, CDR1 is MGHRA and CDR2 is YSYEKL. The V gene end was trimmed by 2 bases and the J gene end by 0 bases; junction bases not matched to a gene: 11. CDR3 DNA: TGCGCCAGCAGCCAACAAGCGGTGGCGGGAGGGCTAGCCAAAAACATTCAGTACTTC. Protein sequence: CASSQQAVAGGLAKNIQYF.

The V gene is TRBV7-9, the J gene TRBJ2-7; no definite D call. The CDR3 contains 11 residues. Trimming stripped 5 bases from V and 3 bases from J, with 5 bases between. CDR1 is SEHNR and CDR2 is FQNEAQ in the germline V gene (reference sequence). This CDR3 reads CASSPLYEQYF. CDR3 coding DNA: TGTGCCAGCAGCCCCCTCTACGAGCAGTACTTC.

The chain employs TRBV5-1 and TRBJ2-7, with 11 nucleotides matching TRBD2. This CDR3 has 14 residues. Germline V gene sequence: CDR1 SGHRS, CDR2 YFSETQ. V was pared by 3 bases and J by 3 bases, with 2 bases of the junction left unmatched. The CDR3 spells CASSWGLADYEQYF. CDR3 sequence (DNA): TGCGCCAGCAGCTGGGGACTAGCGGACTACGAGCAGTACTTC. The complete variable domain, with remaining parts taken from reference TRBV5-1 and TRBJ2-7, reads KAGVTQTPRYLIKTRGQQVTLSCSPISGHRSVSWYQQTPGQGLQFLFEYFSETQRNKGNFPGRFSGRQFSNSRSEMNVSTLELGDSALYLCASSWGLADYEQYFGPGTRLTVT.

This clone was counted once. The chain carries TRBV7-9 and TRBJ2-3, with D possibly TRBD2 on 6 matching bases. V was shortened by 5 bases and J by 0 bases, with 15 bases between the two germline ends. CDR3 length: 16 amino acids. Germline loops: CDR1 SEHNR, CDR2 FQNEAQ (reference sequence). CDR3 sequence: CASSPGWGVSTDTQYF. The CDR3 DNA is TGTGCCAGCAGCCCTGGTTGGGGGGTTAGCACAGATACGCAGTATTTT.

The V gene is TRBV5-1, the J gene TRBJ2-1; no reliable D call. The germline V gene has CDR1 SGHRS and CDR2 YFSETQ. The CDR3 sequence is 14 residues long. V was trimmed by 0 bases and J by 4 bases, leaving 8 bases between them. CDR3 amino acids: CASSLVASYNEQFF. Written as DNA, the CDR3 is TGCGCCAGCAGCTTGGTGGCCTCGTACAATGAGCAGTTCTTC.

The rearrangement links TRBV5-1 to TRBJ2-1; 8 bases map to TRBD2. The CDR3 runs to 15 residues. The germline V gene has CDR1 SGHRS and CDR2 YFSETQ. V lost 0 bases to trimming and J lost 7 bases; unmatched junction nucleotides: 6. CDR3 amino acids: CASSLEGLAANEQFF. CDR3 bases: TGCGCCAGCAGCTTGGAAGGACTAGCAGCAAATGAGCAGTTCTTC.

This chain links TRBV28 with TRBJ2-7, with 7 bases lining up with TRBD1. With 5 bases clipped from V and 7 bases from J, the junction kept 11 bases outside the gene matches. The CDR3 runs to 14 residues. CDR1 is MDHEN, CDR2 SYDVKM, per germline. Here the CDR3 DNA reads TGTGCCAGCAGTGCATACAGGGGCCGCCCTGAGCAGTACTTC. This sequence encodes CASSAYRGRPEQYF. The full variable domain, with the rest looked up from reference TRBV28 and TRBJ2-7, is DVKVTQSSRYLVKRTGEKVFLECVQDMDHENMFWYRQDPGLGLRLIYFSYDVKMKEKGDIPEGYSVSREKKERFSLILESASTNQTSMYLCASSAYRGRPEQYFGPGTRLTVT.

This sequence joins TRBV7-2 and TRBJ2-3; 9 bases are shared with TRBD2. This CDR3 spans 16 amino acids. Losses at the gene ends were 5 bases for V and 1 base for J; bases not matched to a gene: 7. CDR1 and CDR2 from the germline V gene are SGHTA and FQGNSA. CDR3 in amino acids: CASSPERTSGTDTQYF. The CDR3 coding sequence is TGTGCCAGCAGCCCAGAGCGGACTAGCGGCACAGATACGCAGTATTTT.

The chain recombines TRBV19 with TRBJ2-4, with D unresolved. The germline V gene encodes CDR1 LNHDA and CDR2 SQIVND (reference sequence). This CDR3 has 15 residues. V was trimmed by 5 bases and J by 1 base, leaving 12 bases between them. The CDR3 sequence: CASSAHSSAKNIQYF. The CDR3 DNA sequence: TGTGCCAGTAGTGCCCACTCATCTGCCAAAAACATTCAGTACTTC.

The chain employs TRBV5-8 and TRBJ2-5, with 14 bases matching TRBD2. V shed 3 bases and J 2 bases; nucleotides not matched to a gene: 3. Germline V lookup: CDR1 SGHTS, CDR2 YDEGEE. The length of the CDR3 is 16 residues. CDR3 sequence (DNA): TGTGCCAGCAGCTCCGGGACTAGCGGGAGACAAGAGACCCAGTACTTC. Translation gives CASSSGTSGRQETQYF.

V usage is TRBV7-9 and J usage is TRBJ1-5, with TRBD1 matching 9 bases. The CDR3 extends over 14 amino acids. V was clipped by 4 bases and J by 6 bases; unmatched bases: 4. Germline-derived CDR1 and CDR2 are SEHNR and FQNEAQ (reference sequence). CDR3 protein: CASSSTGGVQPQHF. CDR3 bases: TGTGCCAGCAGCTCGACAGGGGGTGTTCAGCCCCAGCATTTT.

The CDR3 DNA is TGTGCCAGCAGCTCAGGACAGAACACTGAAGCTTTCTTT. Its translation: CASSSGQNTEAFF. The genes are TRBV5-4 and TRBJ1-1, with a weak D call TRBD1 (5 bases). V shed 3 bases and J shed 1 base, with 7 bases lying between them. From germline, CDR1 is SGHNT and CDR2 YYREEE (reference sequence). The CDR3 contains 13 residues.

The J gene is TRBJ2-2, the V gene TRBV19; D possibly matches TRBD1 or TRBD2 (5 bases each). V lost 0 bases and J 4 bases, leaving 9 bases between the germline ends. The CDR3 is 15 residues long. Germline lookup yields CDR1 LNHDA and CDR2 SQIVND (reference sequence). Here the CDR3 DNA reads TGTGCCAGTAGTATAGATGCAGGGACCACCGGGGAGCTGTTTTTT. Protein sequence: CASSIDAGTTGELFF.

This chain uses TRBV28 with TRBJ1-1, with D tentatively TRBD1 (6 bases). CDR1 is MDHEN, CDR2 SYDVKM, per germline. V lost 6 bases to trimming and J lost 5 bases, with 16 bases between them. This CDR3 comprises 14 residues. CDR3 in DNA: TGTGCCAGCAGGTTAAGTGTCAGGGGAACTGAAGCTTTCTTT. Amino acids: CASRLSVRGTEAFF.